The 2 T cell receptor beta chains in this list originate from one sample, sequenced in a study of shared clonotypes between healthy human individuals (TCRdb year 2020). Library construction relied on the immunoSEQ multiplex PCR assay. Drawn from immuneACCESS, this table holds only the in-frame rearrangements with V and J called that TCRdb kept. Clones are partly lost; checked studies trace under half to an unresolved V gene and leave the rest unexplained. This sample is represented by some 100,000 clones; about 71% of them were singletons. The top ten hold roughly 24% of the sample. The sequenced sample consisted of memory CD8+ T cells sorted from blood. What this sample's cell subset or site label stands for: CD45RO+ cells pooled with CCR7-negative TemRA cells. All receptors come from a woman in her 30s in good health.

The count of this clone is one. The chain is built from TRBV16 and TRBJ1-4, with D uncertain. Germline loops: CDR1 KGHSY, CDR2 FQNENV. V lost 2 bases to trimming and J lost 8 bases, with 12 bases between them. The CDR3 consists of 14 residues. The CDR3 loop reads CASSQGGGGEKLFF. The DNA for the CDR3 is TGTGCCAGCAGCCAAGGAGGAGGAGGAGAAAAACTGTTTTTT.

Here the CDR3 DNA reads TGTGCCAGCAGCTTAGAGGGGCTAGCGGGAAGGAATGAGCAGTTCTTC. Translating it yields CASSLEGLAGRNEQFF. This chain uses TRBV13 with TRBJ2-1; 9 nucleotides align to TRBD2. Germline CDR1 reads PRHDT; CDR2 reads FYEKMQ (reference sequence). CDR3 size: 16 residues. After removal of 1 base from V and 7 bases from J, the junction contained 8 bases not matched to a gene.